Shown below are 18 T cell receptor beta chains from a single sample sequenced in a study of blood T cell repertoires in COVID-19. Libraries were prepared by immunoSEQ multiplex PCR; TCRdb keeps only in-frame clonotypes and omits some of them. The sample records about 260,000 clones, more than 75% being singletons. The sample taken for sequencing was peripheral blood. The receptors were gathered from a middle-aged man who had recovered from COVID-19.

The CDR3 loop reads CSVPFYSGYTF. CDR3 bases: TGCAGCGTTCCATTTTACAGTGGCTACACCTTC. The chain couples TRBV29-1 to TRBJ1-2; no firm D call. The V gene's germline CDR1 is SQVTM and CDR2 ANQGSEA. This CDR3 is built from 11 residues. The ends were cut back, 5 bases at V and 7 bases at J, with 11 bases in the middle.

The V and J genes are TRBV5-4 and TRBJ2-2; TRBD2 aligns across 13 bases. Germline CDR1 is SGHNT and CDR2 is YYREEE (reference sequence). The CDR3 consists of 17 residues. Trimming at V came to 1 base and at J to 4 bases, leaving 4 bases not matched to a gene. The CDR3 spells CASSLLGLAGRTGELFF. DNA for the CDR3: TGTGCCAGCAGCTTGTTGGGACTAGCGGGACGCACCGGGGAGCTGTTTTTT.

The DNA of the CDR3 is TGTGCCAGCTCAGGATTCGGCCGGGAGCTGTTTTTT. This sequence encodes CASSGFGRELFF. The chain recombines TRBV4-2 with TRBJ2-2; no reliable D call. The V gene lost 8 bases and the J gene lost 9 bases, with 13 bases spanning the gap. The CDR3 is 12 residues long. Germline CDR1 reads LGHNA; CDR2 reads YNFKEQ.

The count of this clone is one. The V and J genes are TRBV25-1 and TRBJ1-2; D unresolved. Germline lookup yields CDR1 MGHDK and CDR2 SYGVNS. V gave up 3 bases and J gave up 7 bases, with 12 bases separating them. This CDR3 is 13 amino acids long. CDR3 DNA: TGTGCCAGCAGTGATCCCGGACTTCGTGGCTACACCTTC. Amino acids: CASSDPGLRGYTF.

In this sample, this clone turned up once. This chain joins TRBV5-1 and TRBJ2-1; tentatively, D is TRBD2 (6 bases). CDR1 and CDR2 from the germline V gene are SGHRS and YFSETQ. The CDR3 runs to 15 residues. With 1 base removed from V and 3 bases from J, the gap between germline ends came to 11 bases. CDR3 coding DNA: TGCGCCAGCAGCTTGCCTAGCGCCAACTACAATGAGCAGTTCTTC. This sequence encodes CASSLPSANYNEQFF.

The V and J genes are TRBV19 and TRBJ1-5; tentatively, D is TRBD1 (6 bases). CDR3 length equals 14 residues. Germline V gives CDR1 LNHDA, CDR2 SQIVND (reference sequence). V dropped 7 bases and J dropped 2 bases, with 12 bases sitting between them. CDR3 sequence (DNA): TGTGCCAGTACCGGGACATTTGGCAATCAGCCCCAGCATTTT. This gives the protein CASTGTFGNQPQHF. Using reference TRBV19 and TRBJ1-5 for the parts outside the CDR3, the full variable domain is DGGITQSPKYLFRKEGQNVTLSCEQNLNHDAMYWYRQDPGQGLRLIYYSQIVNDFQKGDIAEGYSVSREKKESFPLTVTSAQKNPTAFYLCASTGTFGNQPQHFGDGTRLSIL.

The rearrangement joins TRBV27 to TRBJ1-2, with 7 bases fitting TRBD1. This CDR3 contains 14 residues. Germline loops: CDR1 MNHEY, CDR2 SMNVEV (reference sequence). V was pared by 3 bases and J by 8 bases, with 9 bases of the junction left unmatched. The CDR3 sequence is CASSFSRGLGGYTF. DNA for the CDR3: TGTGCCAGCAGTTTCTCAAGGGGGCTTGGAGGCTACACCTTC.

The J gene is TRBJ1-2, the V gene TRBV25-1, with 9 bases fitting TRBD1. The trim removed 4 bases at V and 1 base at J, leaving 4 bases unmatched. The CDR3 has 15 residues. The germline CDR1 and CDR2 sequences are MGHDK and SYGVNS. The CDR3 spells CASSATGGINYGYTF. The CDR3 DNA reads TGTGCCAGCAGTGCAACAGGGGGCATTAACTATGGCTACACCTTC.

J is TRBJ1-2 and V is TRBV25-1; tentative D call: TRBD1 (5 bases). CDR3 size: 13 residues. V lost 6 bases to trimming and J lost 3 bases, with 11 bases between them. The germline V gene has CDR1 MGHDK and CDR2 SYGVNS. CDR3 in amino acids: CASRQPGDYGYTF. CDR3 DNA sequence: TGTGCCAGCAGGCAGCCGGGGGACTATGGCTACACCTTC.

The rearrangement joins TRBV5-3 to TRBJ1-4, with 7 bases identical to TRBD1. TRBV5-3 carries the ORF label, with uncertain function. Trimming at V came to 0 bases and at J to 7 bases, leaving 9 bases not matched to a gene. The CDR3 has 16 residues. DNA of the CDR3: TGTGCCAGAAGCTTGGCTGGGGACAGACGGACTGAAAAACTGTTTTTT. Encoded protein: CARSLAGDRRTEKLFF.

The CDR3 protein is CASSLDRGHDEQFF. The CDR3 DNA is TGTGCCAGCTCACTTGACAGGGGGCATGATGAGCAGTTCTTC. The chain recombines TRBV18 with TRBJ2-1; TRBD1 agrees at 10 bases. This CDR3 comprises 14 residues. From germline, CDR1 is KGHSH and CDR2 LQKENI. V trimming: 4 bases; J trimming: 8 bases; junction bases outside the gene matches: 5. The full variable domain, in which reference TRBV18 and TRBJ2-1 provide the parts outside the CDR3, is NAGVMQNPRHLVRRRGQEARLRCSPMKGHSHVYWYRQLPEEGLKFMVYLQKENIIDESGMPKERFSAEFPKEGPSILRIQQVVRGDSAAYFCASSLDRGHDEQFFGPGTRLTVL.

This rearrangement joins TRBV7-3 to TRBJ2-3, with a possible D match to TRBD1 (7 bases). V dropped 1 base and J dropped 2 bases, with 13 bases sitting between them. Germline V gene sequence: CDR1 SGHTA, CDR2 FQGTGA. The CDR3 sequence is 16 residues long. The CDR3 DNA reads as TGTGCCAGCAGCTTAAGCGGGACAGTTAACACAGATACGCAGTATTTT. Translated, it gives CASSLSGTVNTDTQYF.

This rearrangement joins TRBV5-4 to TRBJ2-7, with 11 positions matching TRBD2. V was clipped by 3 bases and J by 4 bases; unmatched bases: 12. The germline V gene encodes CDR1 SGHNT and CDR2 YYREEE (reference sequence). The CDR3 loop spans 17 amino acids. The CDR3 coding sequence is TGTGCCAGCAGCTCGCATACCTTGACTAGCGGGGTTTACGAGCAGTACTTC. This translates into CASSSHTLTSGVYEQYF.

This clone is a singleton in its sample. The CDR3 sequence: CASSLSAGTGGASFQPQHF. The CDR3 nucleotides read TGTGCCAGCAGCTTATCTGCTGGGACAGGGGGCGCGTCGTTTCAGCCCCAGCATTTT. The rearrangement joins TRBV7-3 to TRBJ1-5; TRBD1 aligns across 12 bases. The CDR3 covers 19 residues. Germline trimming cut 2 bases from V and 6 bases from J; bases unmatched to any gene: 14. Germline CDR1 is SGHTA and CDR2 is FQGTGA.

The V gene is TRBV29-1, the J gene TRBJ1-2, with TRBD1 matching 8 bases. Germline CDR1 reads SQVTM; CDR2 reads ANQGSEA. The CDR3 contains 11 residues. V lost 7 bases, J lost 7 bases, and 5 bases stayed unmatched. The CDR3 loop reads CSAPDRGGYTF. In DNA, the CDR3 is TGCAGCGCTCCAGACAGGGGTGGCTACACCTTC.

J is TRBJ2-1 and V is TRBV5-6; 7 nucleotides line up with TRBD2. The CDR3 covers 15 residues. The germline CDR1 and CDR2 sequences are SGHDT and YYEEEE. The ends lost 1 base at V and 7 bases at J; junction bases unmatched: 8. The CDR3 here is CASSLIREAFNEQFF. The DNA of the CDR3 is TGTGCCAGCAGCTTGATTCGGGAGGCCTTTAATGAGCAGTTCTTC.

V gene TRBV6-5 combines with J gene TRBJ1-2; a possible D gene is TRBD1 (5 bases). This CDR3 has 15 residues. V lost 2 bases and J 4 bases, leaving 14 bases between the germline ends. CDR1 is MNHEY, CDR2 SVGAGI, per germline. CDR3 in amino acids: CASSYSSGSAYGYTF. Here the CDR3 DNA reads TGTGCCAGCAGTTACAGTTCAGGGTCAGCCTATGGCTACACCTTC.

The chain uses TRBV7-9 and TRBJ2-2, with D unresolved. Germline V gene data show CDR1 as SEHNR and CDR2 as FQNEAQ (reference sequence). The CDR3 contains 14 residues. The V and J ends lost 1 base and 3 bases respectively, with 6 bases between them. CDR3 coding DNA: TGTGCCAGCAGCTTAGTCGAGTACACCGGGGAGCTGTTTTTT. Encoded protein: CASSLVEYTGELFF.